The 15 T cell receptor beta chains below come from one sample, sequenced in a study of blood T cell repertoires in COVID-19. TCRdb's copy holds only in-frame clones and misses some; the assay was immunoSEQ multiplex PCR. This sample has about 70,000 clones, with 80% to 85% found just once. Input material: peripheral blood. Every receptor here comes from a woman aged 55-70 years with acute or convalescent COVID-19.

The J gene is TRBJ1-4, the V gene TRBV5-1; D uncertain. Deletions cut 0 bases from V and 0 bases from J, with 12 bases between. The germline V gene encodes CDR1 SGHRS and CDR2 YFSETQ. The CDR3 consists of 17 residues. The CDR3 DNA reads as TGCGCCAGCAGCTTGGGGCGGATCCTCGCAACTAATGAAAAACTGTTTTTT. It specifies CASSLGRILATNEKLFF.

The chain employs TRBV19 and TRBJ2-7, with D perhaps matching TRBD1 (6 bases). The CDR3 is made up of 13 amino acids. Looked up from germline, CDR1 is LNHDA and CDR2 is SQIVND (reference sequence). The V gene lost 7 bases and the J gene lost 5 bases, with 15 bases spanning the gap. CDR3 loop: CASTRQASDEQYF. The CDR3 DNA is TGTGCCAGTACTCGACAGGCGAGCGACGAGCAGTACTTC.

The chain joins TRBV7-8 to TRBJ1-5, with no clear D. The germline V and J ends were trimmed by 3 bases and 2 bases, with 5 bases remaining between them. Germline V CDR1 and CDR2: SGHVS, FQNEAQ. This CDR3 comprises 13 residues. CDR3 in amino acids: CASSLSGNQPQHF. CDR3 nucleotides: TGTGCCAGCAGCTTGTCGGGCAATCAGCCCCAGCATTTT.

A few counts support this clone. The chain joins TRBV6-5 to TRBJ1-2; 9 bases agree with TRBD1. The V gene end was trimmed by 2 bases and the J gene end by 8 bases; junction bases not matched to a gene: 6. The CDR3 length is 14 residues. Germline V gives CDR1 MNHEY, CDR2 SVGAGI. The CDR3 DNA is TGTGCCAGCAGTTACGAACGACAGGGGGGCGGCTACACCTTC. This sequence encodes CASSYERQGGGYTF.

The chain is built from TRBV28 and TRBJ1-2; the D gene is possibly TRBD1 (5 bases). Trimming took 4 bases from V and 1 from J, leaving 13 bases between them. Germline loops: CDR1 MDHEN, CDR2 SYDVKM. There are 15 residues in the CDR3. The CDR3 bases are TGTGCCAGCAGTTCGGAGGTGGGGGGTAACTATGGCTACACCTTC. Its translation is CASSSEVGGNYGYTF.

The chain employs TRBV4-1 and TRBJ2-5; perhaps TRBD2 as D (6 bases). V dropped 4 bases and J dropped 5 bases, with 11 bases sitting between them. The CDR3 runs to 13 residues. The germline V gene encodes CDR1 MGHRA and CDR2 YSYEKL. CDR3 amino acids: CASSRLVSETQYF. CDR3 nucleotide sequence: TGCGCCAGCAGCCGACTAGTTTCTGAGACCCAGTACTTC.

This clone came up once. The V call is TRBV18, the J call TRBJ1-3; D unresolved. The CDR3 has 17 amino acids. V was clipped by 3 bases and J by 0 bases, with 15 bases between them. CDR1 is KGHSH and CDR2 is LQKENI in the germline V gene. CDR3 bases: TGTGCCAGCTCACCGTCGCCCGGGAGATCCTCTGGAAACACCATATATTTT. Translating it yields CASSPSPGRSSGNTIYF. Filled out from reference TRBV18 and TRBJ1-3, the complete variable domain reads NAGVMQNPRHLVRRRGQEARLRCSPMKGHSHVYWYRQLPEEGLKFMVYLQKENIIDESGMPKERFSAEFPKEGPSILRIQQVVRGDSAAYFCASSPSPGRSSGNTIYFGEGSWLTVV.

The table lists this clone with a few counts. V usage is TRBV3-1 (or the pseudogene TRBV3-2) and J usage is TRBJ2-5; 9 bases align to TRBD1. The trim removed 6 bases at V and 4 bases at J, leaving 12 bases unmatched. The CDR3 is made up of 16 amino acids. Germline CDR1 is LGHDT and CDR2 is YNNKEL (reference sequence). The CDR3 region is CASSGRTGVSGETQYF. The CDR3 DNA follows: TGTGCCAGCAGTGGGCGGACAGGGGTATCCGGAGAGACCCAGTACTTC.

The gene calls are TRBV7-2 and TRBJ2-1, with 12 bases lining up with TRBD2. CDR1 and CDR2 from the germline V gene are SGHTA and FQGNSA. V dropped 5 bases and J dropped 5; count of bases not matched to a gene: 4. This CDR3 region has 15 residues. CDR3 sequence reads: CASSQGLAGNNEQFF. The CDR3 DNA reads as TGTGCCAGCAGCCAAGGACTAGCGGGGAACAATGAGCAGTTCTTC.

CDR3 sequence: CASSLVFRAGATEAFF. CDR3 bases: TGTGCCAGCAGCTTGGTTTTCCGAGCGGGCGCCACTGAAGCTTTCTTT. This chain connects TRBV5-6 to TRBJ1-1; D is unresolved. Per germline, CDR1 SGHDT and CDR2 YYEEEE. The CDR3 is 16 residues long. The V and J ends lost 0 bases and 4 bases respectively, with 16 bases between them.

V and J are TRBV13 and TRBJ2-5; 10 nucleotides align to TRBD1. The CDR3 totals 15 residues. J gave up 4 bases and V 5 bases, and 7 bases lay outside the gene matches. The germline V gene has CDR1 PRHDT and CDR2 FYEKMQ (reference sequence). CDR3: CASSPDRGLPETQYF. As DNA, the CDR3 is TGTGCCAGCAGCCCAGACAGGGGGCTTCCAGAGACCCAGTACTTC.

The chain links TRBV29-1 to TRBJ1-4; D is unresolved. Germline CDR1 SQVTM, CDR2 ANQGSEA. V lost 3 bases and J lost 12, with 11 bases in between. The CDR3 length is 11 residues. CDR3 sequence (DNA): TGCAGCGTTGAGGAGAGGCGGGAACTGTTTTTT. Translating it yields CSVEERRELFF.

This clone showed up just a few times. The V call is TRBV7-9, the J call TRBJ1-6; D call uncertain. CDR1 is SEHNR, CDR2 FQNEAQ, per germline (reference sequence). CDR3 length: 15 residues. V lost 1 base, J lost 7 bases, and 11 bases lay in between. CDR3 sequence (DNA): TGTGCCAGCAGCTTAGATAGTGTCGGGAATTCACCCCTCCACTTT. Translation: CASSLDSVGNSPLHF.

The chain uses TRBV3-1 (or the pseudogene TRBV3-2) and TRBJ1-1; D ambiguous. V was shortened by 3 bases and J by 0 bases, with 11 bases between the two germline ends. In germline, CDR1 is LGHDT, CDR2 YNNKEL (reference sequence). This CDR3 has 15 amino acids. The CDR3 sequence: CASSHLGFMNTEAFF. The CDR3 coding sequence is TGTGCCAGCAGCCACCTCGGGTTCATGAACACTGAAGCTTTCTTT.

The chain joins TRBV27 to TRBJ2-7; TRBD2 matches at 7 bases. CDR1 is MNHEY, CDR2 SMNVEV, per germline (reference sequence). The V gene end was trimmed by 6 bases and the J gene end by 3 bases; junction bases not matched to a gene: 5. The CDR3 totals 13 residues. CDR3: CASSRLAHYEQYF. As DNA, the CDR3 is TGTGCCAGCAGCAGACTAGCTCACTACGAGCAGTACTTC.